The 30 T cell receptor beta chains reported below all come from one sample, sequenced in a study of PD-L1 blockade in urothelial cancer. Time point here: pretreatment peripheral blood. Sequencing used immunoSEQ multiplex PCR; TCRdb keeps in-frame clones, though not all of them. The table lists about 52,000 clones, about four fifths of them singletons, with over 1% in the top ten. The material sequenced was PBMCs, taken around atezolizumab (anti-PD-L1) treatment. The source of these receptors is a man aged 50 to 59 with urothelial cancer.

This clone was detected a few times. V and J are TRBV10-1 and TRBJ2-1; 11 positions match TRBD2. This CDR3 has 17 residues. Trimming removed 4 bases from V and 4 bases from J; junction bases left unmatched: 9. Germline V lookup: CDR1 WNHNN, CDR2 SYGVQD (reference sequence). CDR3 coding DNA: TGCGCCAGCAGTGCACTAGCGGGAGCTGGGGGTTACAATGAGCAGTTCTTC. Protein product: CASSALAGAGGYNEQFF.

The count of this clone is one. The rearrangement links TRBV5-5 to TRBJ2-5; 9 positions agree with TRBD1. CDR3 size: 16 residues. In germline, CDR1 is SGHKS, CDR2 YYEKEE (reference sequence). V lost 3 bases, J lost 4 bases, and 10 bases stayed unmatched. CDR3 loop: CASSYSGTGLRETQYF. For the CDR3, the DNA is TGTGCCAGCAGCTACTCTGGGACAGGGTTACGAGAGACCCAGTACTTC.

The table lists this clone with a count of one. The V call is TRBV9, the J call TRBJ2-1; TRBD2 aligns across 10 bases. V shed 1 base, J shed 7 bases, and the junction held 11 bases outside the gene matches. The CDR3 runs 17 residues. CDR1 SGDLS and CDR2 YYNGEE come from the germline V gene. The CDR3 reads CASSVPSTTSGINEQFF. The DNA of the CDR3 is TGTGCCAGCAGCGTACCCTCAACTACTAGCGGGATTAATGAGCAGTTCTTC.

This chain links TRBV7-9 with TRBJ1-1, with D perhaps matching TRBD1 (6 bases). This CDR3 has 15 amino acids. The V end lost 5 bases, the J end lost 1 base, and 14 bases lay between the germline ends. Per germline, CDR1 SEHNR and CDR2 FQNEAQ (reference sequence). CDR3 sequence reads: CASSVGTRGNTEAFF. Here the CDR3 DNA reads TGTGCCAGCAGCGTAGGGACAAGAGGGAACACTGAAGCTTTCTTT.

This chain joins TRBV5-4 and TRBJ2-3, with TRBD2 matching 10 bases. The CDR3 runs to 15 residues. Germline CDR1 SGHNT, CDR2 YYREEE (reference sequence). Unmatched junction bases numbered 2, after V lost 1 base and J lost 3 bases. CDR3 protein: CASSLRSGGTDTQYF. The CDR3 nucleotides are TGTGCCAGCAGCTTGCGTAGCGGGGGGACAGATACGCAGTATTTT.

CDR3 sequence: CASSYEVLSYEQYF. CDR3 DNA sequence: TGTGCCAGCAGTTACGAGGTGCTCTCCTACGAGCAGTACTTC. The V and J genes are TRBV6-5 and TRBJ2-7; the D is unclear. CDR1 is MNHEY and CDR2 is SVGAGI in the germline V gene. The germline V and J ends were trimmed by 2 bases and 0 bases, with 8 bases remaining between them. The CDR3 loop spans 14 amino acids.

The V call is TRBV2, the J call TRBJ1-2, with 7 bases aligning to TRBD1. Germline V gene lookup returns CDR1 SNHLY and CDR2 FYNNEI. CDR3 length equals 11 residues. V gave up 7 bases and J gave up 8 bases; unmatched junction bases: 4. CDR3: CASNPGGGYTF. The CDR3 nucleotides read TGTGCCAGCAACCCAGGGGGAGGCTACACCTTC.

The chain uses TRBV9 and TRBJ2-3; D remains ambiguous. This CDR3 comprises 13 residues. V was trimmed by 0 bases and J by 4 bases, leaving 6 bases between them. Germline V gene lookup returns CDR1 SGDLS and CDR2 YYNGEE. CDR3 DNA sequence: TGTGCCAGCAGCGTAGGCCCAGCAGATACGCAGTATTTT. It encodes CASSVGPADTQYF.

V is TRBV2 and J is TRBJ2-1; the match to TRBD1 covers 8 bases. Per the germline V gene, CDR1 is SNHLY and CDR2 is FYNNEI. This CDR3 region has 12 residues. With V trimmed by 6 bases and J by 15 bases, 10 bases remained unmatched. The CDR3 here is CASRDNRGRPFF. CDR3 sequence (DNA): TGTGCCAGCAGGGACAACAGGGGGAGGCCGTTCTTC. Full variable domain (missing parts from reference TRBV2 and TRBJ2-1): EPEVTQTPSHQVTQMGQEVILRCVPISNHLYFYWYRQILGQKVEFLVSFYNNEISEKSEIFDDQFSVERPDGSNFTLKIRSTKLEDSAMYFCASRDNRGRPFFGPGTRLTVL.

The genes are TRBV6-5 and TRBJ2-5, with D unclear. V lost 3 bases to trimming and J lost 4 bases, with 3 bases between them. The germline V gene encodes CDR1 MNHEY and CDR2 SVGAGI. There are 11 residues in the CDR3. The CDR3 protein is CASSYRETQYF. The CDR3 DNA reads TGTGCCAGCAGTTATAGAGAGACCCAGTACTTC.

The J gene is TRBJ2-5, the V gene TRBV2; a possible D gene is TRBD2 (5 bases). Trimming left V 5 bases short and J 0 bases short, with 16 bases between. CDR1 is SNHLY, CDR2 FYNNEI, per germline. This CDR3 region has 16 residues. The CDR3 DNA sequence: TGTGCCAGCAGTTCCCCCGGACTTCGGTACCAAGAGACCCAGTACTTC. The encoded protein is CASSSPGLRYQETQYF.

CDR3 coding DNA: TGTGCCAGCAGCTTTGGAGGGCTTCTAGCTTGGGAGACCCAGTACTTC. Translating it yields CASSFGGLLAWETQYF. The chain joins TRBV7-2 to TRBJ2-5; D perhaps matches TRBD2 (6 bases). Germline V lookup: CDR1 SGHTA, CDR2 FQGNSA. V lost 3 bases, J lost 5 bases, and 19 bases lay in between. The CDR3 extends over 16 amino acids.

The genes are TRBV9 and TRBJ2-5; maybe TRBD2 (5 bases). Germline V lookup: CDR1 SGDLS, CDR2 YYNGEE. The CDR3 is made up of 14 amino acids. Trimming removed 0 bases at V and 1 base at J, with 7 bases between. The CDR3 region has the DNA TGTGCCAGCAGCGTAGCAGGAGGCCAAGAGACCCAGTACTTC. Encoded protein: CASSVAGGQETQYF.

The table lists this clone with a count of one. The V and J genes are TRBV2 and TRBJ2-2, with 16 bases that match TRBD2. There are 18 residues in the CDR3. The germline gives CDR1 SNHLY, CDR2 FYNNEI. Losses at the gene ends were 3 bases for V and 5 bases for J; bases not matched to a gene: 6. In DNA, the CDR3 is TGTGCCAGCAGTGAGGGGACTAGCGGGAGGGCAAGGACCGGGGAGCTGTTTTTT. Translating it yields CASSEGTSGRARTGELFF.

This chain connects TRBV14 to TRBJ1-4, with TRBD1 matching over 8 bases. The CDR3 loop spans 14 amino acids. Unmatched junction bases numbered 4, after V lost 5 bases and J lost 5 bases. CDR1 is SGHDN, CDR2 FVKESK, per germline. DNA for the CDR3: TGTGCCAGCAGCAGGGCAGGGGGCAATGAAAAACTGTTTTTT. Protein: CASSRAGGNEKLFF.

This clone was seen more than once but under ten times. The chain carries TRBV19 and TRBJ2-1; TRBD2 aligns across 10 bases. This CDR3 is built from 18 residues. V lost 5 bases to trimming and J lost 0 bases; unmatched junction nucleotides: 10. Germline assignment: CDR1 LNHDA and CDR2 SQIVND (reference sequence). The CDR3 DNA follows: TGTGCCAGTAGTCCAAGACTAGCGGGCCCGACCTCCTACAATGAGCAGTTCTTC. Residues: CASSPRLAGPTSYNEQFF.

The chain combines TRBV7-6 with TRBJ2-3, with TRBD2 as a possible D gene (6 bases). The V end lost 9 bases, the J end lost 7 bases, and 23 bases lay between the germline ends. The CDR3 consists of 15 residues. Germline V gene lookup returns CDR1 SGHVS and CDR2 FNYEAQ. CDR3 loop: CARGGHGLPPNTQYF. CDR3 coding DNA: TGTGCCAGGGGGGGTCATGGACTCCCTCCTAATACGCAGTATTTT. Drawing the rest from reference TRBV7-6 and TRBJ2-3, the complete variable domain is GAGVSQSPRYKVTKRGQDVALRCDPISGHVSLYWYRQALGQGPEFLTYFNYEAQQDKSGLPNDRFSAERPEGSISTLTIQRTEQRDSAMYRCARGGHGLPPNTQYFGPGTRLTVL.

This clone has just one count. The rearrangement joins TRBV7-3 to TRBJ1-2; D perhaps matches TRBD1 (5 bases). The germline V gene has CDR1 SGHTA and CDR2 FQGTGA. The CDR3 has 13 residues. Trimming took off 5 bases at V and 1 base at J, with 8 bases between the two ends. The CDR3 loop reads CASSVDSNYGYTF. CDR3 DNA sequence: TGTGCCAGCAGCGTAGACAGTAACTATGGCTACACCTTC.

Only a few counts were recorded for this clone. This chain links TRBV30 with TRBJ2-1, with 10 nucleotides matching TRBD2. V trimming: 7 bases; J trimming: 4 bases; junction bases outside the gene matches: 13. The CDR3 has 16 residues. Germline V lookup: CDR1 GTSNPN, CDR2 SVGIG (reference sequence). The CDR3 sequence: CALGTQRGGLYNEQFF. DNA for the CDR3: TGTGCCTTGGGCACCCAGCGGGGGGGCTTATACAATGAGCAGTTCTTC.

The V and J genes are TRBV10-1 and TRBJ2-5, with 9 bases matching TRBD2. The CDR3 length is 16 residues. Per the germline V gene, CDR1 is WNHNN and CDR2 is SYGVQD (reference sequence). V gave up 4 bases and J gave up 1 base; unmatched junction bases: 7. The CDR3 DNA reads as TGCGCCAGCAGTGCGAGGGGCGGGAGGGTCCAAGAGACCCAGTACTTC. This gives the protein CASSARGGRVQETQYF.

The chain uses TRBV7-8 and TRBJ2-1; 9 nucleotides agree with TRBD2. The ends lost 0 bases at V and 7 bases at J; junction bases unmatched: 7. CDR3 size: 16 residues. The germline V gene has CDR1 SGHVS and CDR2 FQNEAQ. The CDR3 DNA reads TGTGCCAGCAGCTTAGCGGGGGATAGCGGGAGAAATGAGCAGTTCTTC. This codes for CASSLAGDSGRNEQFF. The variable domain in full, completed from reference TRBV7-8 and TRBJ2-1, reads GAGVSQSPRYKVAKRGQDVALRCDPISGHVSLFWYQQALGQGPEFLTYFQNEAQLDKSGLPSDRFFAERPEGSVSTLKIQRTQQEDSAVYLCASSLAGDSGRNEQFFGPGTRLTVL.

This sequence joins TRBV5-4 and TRBJ2-3; TRBD2 aligns across 10 bases. This CDR3 is 14 amino acids long. The germline CDR1 and CDR2 sequences are SGHNT and YYREEE (reference sequence). The V segment lost 6 bases and the J segment 8 bases; nucleotides outside the gene matches: 9. The CDR3 here is CASNQGLAAVTQYF. The CDR3 DNA reads as TGTGCCAGCAACCAAGGACTAGCGGCAGTTACGCAGTATTTT.

J is TRBJ2-7 and V is TRBV13; 9 bases line up with TRBD2. From germline, CDR1 is PRHDT and CDR2 FYEKMQ (reference sequence). J lost 4 bases, V lost 5 bases, and 3 bases had no gene match. This CDR3 has 13 amino acids. CDR3 sequence (DNA): TGTGCCAGCAGCCACCTAGCGGGATACGAGCAGTACTTC. It encodes CASSHLAGYEQYF.

The chain is built from TRBV9 and TRBJ2-4; D call uncertain. The CDR3 is 13 amino acids. In germline, CDR1 is SGDLS, CDR2 YYNGEE. V lost 2 bases, J lost 6 bases, and 9 bases lay in between. The CDR3 nucleotides read TGTGCCAGCAGCGTTGATGGAGCAAACATTCAGTACTTC. This encodes CASSVDGANIQYF.

The rearrangement links TRBV13 to TRBJ2-7, with D possibly TRBD2 on 6 matching bases. Germline CDR1 reads PRHDT; CDR2 reads FYEKMQ (reference sequence). V lost 6 bases, J lost 5 bases, and 20 bases lay in between. This CDR3 is 15 amino acids long. As DNA, the CDR3 is TGTGCCAGCAGATCCCTAGGGGCGGGGACGAACGAGCAGTACTTC. The encoded protein is CASRSLGAGTNEQYF.

The chain couples TRBV11-2 to TRBJ1-1; 7 bases are shared with TRBD1. Germline loops: CDR1 SGHAT, CDR2 FQNNGV. Trimming took 2 bases from V and 0 from J; bases not matched to a gene: 12. The CDR3 is 18 residues long. This CDR3 reads CASSLSSTGSGMNTEAFF. The CDR3 nucleotides read TGTGCCAGCAGCTTATCCTCGACAGGGTCGGGAATGAACACTGAAGCTTTCTTT.

The chain has TRBV5-4 and TRBJ2-7, with 7 bases matching TRBD2. The trim removed 0 bases at V and 1 base at J, leaving 7 bases unmatched. Germline CDR1 SGHNT, CDR2 YYREEE (reference sequence). The CDR3 is 16 residues long. The CDR3 DNA sequence: TGTGCCAGCAGCTTGGCGGTAACTAGCGCTTCCTACGAGCAGTACTTC. Protein product: CASSLAVTSASYEQYF.

This chain joins TRBV27 and TRBJ2-7; 8 bases map to TRBD2. The CDR3 consists of 14 residues. Germline CDR1 is MNHEY and CDR2 is SMNVEV (reference sequence). V shed 3 bases, J shed 4 bases, and the junction held 5 bases outside the gene matches. CDR3 DNA: TGTGCCAGCAGTTTTGTTAGCGGGGCGTACGAGCAGTACTTC. It translates to CASSFVSGAYEQYF.

J is TRBJ2-7 and V is TRBV19; 8 bases map to TRBD2. The CDR3 totals 14 residues. The junction had 10 bases not matched to a gene; V was cut back by 9 bases and J by 3 bases. The germline CDR1 and CDR2 sequences are LNHDA and SQIVND (reference sequence). CDR3 loop: CASTGRGQGYEQYF. Here the CDR3 DNA reads TGTGCCAGCACCGGGAGGGGACAAGGCTACGAGCAGTACTTC.

V and J are TRBV18 and TRBJ1-1, with 8 bases identical to TRBD1. CDR1 is KGHSH, CDR2 LQKENI, per germline. Trimming removed 2 bases from V and 5 bases from J; junction bases left unmatched: 10. The CDR3 extends over 16 amino acids. The CDR3 loop reads CASSPSRGQERTEAFF. The CDR3 bases are TGTGCCAGCTCACCAAGCCGGGGACAGGAAAGAACTGAAGCTTTCTTT. Variable domain in full (rest from reference TRBV18 and TRBJ1-1): NAGVMQNPRHLVRRRGQEARLRCSPMKGHSHVYWYRQLPEEGLKFMVYLQKENIIDESGMPKERFSAEFPKEGPSILRIQQVVRGDSAAYFCASSPSRGQERTEAFFGQGTRLTVV.